The 30 T cell receptor beta chains below were found in one sample sequenced in a study of CD4 and CD8 cells across lung adenocarcinoma regions. TCRdb re-called the PCR reads with MiXCR, one entry per CDR3 protein. Of around 20,000 distinct CDR3 sequences in the sample, 50% were seen once. Sequencing was carried out using CD8+ T cells from the margin of a lung tumor. The source is a male donor with lung adenocarcinoma. The CD4 and CD8 labels of this study may be unreliable.

The chain combines TRBV6-1 with TRBJ2-3; 7 bases map to TRBD1. V shed 6 bases and J 2 bases; nucleotides not matched to a gene: 2. The CDR3 runs to 13 residues. Germline V gene sequence: CDR1 MNHNS, CDR2 SASEGT. The CDR3 nucleotides are TGTGCCAGCAGAGGGACAGTCACAGATACGCAGTATTTT. As protein: CASRGTVTDTQYF.

This clonotype was counted ten times or more. The gene calls are TRBV7-2 and TRBJ2-7; D remains unclear. CDR3 size: 14 residues. The ends were cut back, 3 bases at V and 0 bases at J, with 9 bases in the middle. The germline gives CDR1 SGHTA, CDR2 FQGNSA. The CDR3 sequence: CASSLAATSYEQYF. The DNA of the CDR3 is TGTGCCAGCAGCTTGGCGGCGACCTCCTACGAGCAGTACTTC.

This chain uses TRBV12-5 with TRBJ2-3; TRBD2 aligns across 7 bases. Germline V gives CDR1 LGHNT, CDR2 FRNRAP. The CDR3 is 15 amino acids. V gave up 6 bases and J gave up 5 bases; unmatched junction bases: 11. The CDR3 sequence is CASGQSGDWRDTQYF. As DNA, the CDR3 is TGTGCTAGTGGACAGAGCGGGGATTGGAGAGATACGCAGTATTTT.

This chain joins TRBV11-2 and TRBJ2-1; a possible D gene is TRBD1 (5 bases). Germline CDR1 and CDR2: SGHAT and FQNNGV. CDR3 size: 15 residues. Between the trimmed V and J ends, which lost 0 bases and 10 bases, there was a span of 16 bases. The CDR3 DNA sequence: TGTGCCAGCAGCTTAGAACCGGCAGGGCAGGGCGAGCAGTTCTTC. It codes for CASSLEPAGQGEQFF.

This clonotype was observed once. The junction shows a germline mismatch at one end, possibly a read error. This chain links TRBV4-1 with TRBJ2-5, with 7 nucleotides matching TRBD2. The length of the CDR3 is 17 residues. Germline lookup yields CDR1 MGHRA and CDR2 YSYEKL. CDR3 region: CASSQVISREPTETQYF. CDR3 nucleotides: TGCGCCAGCAGCCAAGTTATCTCGCGGGAGCCCACAGAGACGCAGTACTTC.

This clonotype showed up just once. J is TRBJ2-1 and V is TRBV10-2; D is ambiguous. V was trimmed by 8 bases and J by 8 bases, leaving 16 bases between them. CDR1 is WSHSY, CDR2 SAAADI, per germline. There are 13 residues in the CDR3. Here the CDR3 reads CASLSADGDEQFF. DNA of the CDR3: TGCGCCAGCCTTTCGGCAGATGGGGATGAGCAGTTCTTC.

This clonotype is termed medium-sized. The chain uses TRBV12-3 or TRBV12-4 and TRBJ2-5, with unresolved D. V was clipped by 3 bases and J by 2 bases, with 7 bases between them. The CDR3 runs to 13 residues. The CDR3 region has the DNA TGTGCCAGCAGTTTGTCTCCTCAAGAGACCCAGTACTTC. It specifies CASSLSPQETQYF.

V and J are TRBV4-1 and TRBJ2-7; D could derive from TRBD1 or TRBD2 (6 bases each). Looked up from germline, CDR1 is MGHRA and CDR2 is YSYEKL. There are 15 residues in the CDR3. Trimming removed 4 bases at V and 4 bases at J, with 17 bases between. CDR3 DNA sequence: TGCGCCAGCAGCCCCAGAACCCTAGGGGGGTACGAGCAGTACTTC. This codes for CASSPRTLGGYEQYF.

This chain joins TRBV3-1 and TRBJ2-3; D not certain. CDR3 length: 13 amino acids. Trimming took 2 bases from V and 4 from J, leaving 7 bases between them. CDR1 LGHDT and CDR2 YNNKEL come from the germline V gene (reference sequence). The CDR3 is CASSQMVADTQYF. Here the CDR3 DNA reads TGTGCCAGCAGCCAAATGGTAGCAGATACGCAGTATTTT.

The gene calls are TRBV6-1 and TRBJ2-1; no clear D. V was clipped by 7 bases and J by 3 bases, with 10 bases between them. CDR1 and CDR2 (germline): MNHNS, SASEGT. CDR3 length equals 13 residues. In DNA, the CDR3 is TGTGCCAGCACTACGATCCGCTACAATGAGCAGTTCTTC. This translates into CASTTIRYNEQFF.

This clonotype has only a few counts. The V call is TRBV5-6, the J call TRBJ2-5; D is unresolved. The CDR3 is 13 residues long. V lost 0 bases to trimming and J lost 2 bases, with 5 bases between them. In germline, CDR1 is SGHDT, CDR2 YYEEEE. Written as DNA, the CDR3 is TGTGCCAGCAGCTTGGGACAACAAGAGACCCAGTACTTC. This translates into CASSLGQQETQYF.

The rearrangement joins TRBV12-3 or TRBV12-4 to TRBJ1-4; D perhaps matches TRBD1 (5 bases). Trimming cost V 3 bases and J 5 bases, with 10 bases left between them. The CDR3 is 14 amino acids. CDR3 residues: CASSFRAGNEKLFF. The CDR3 DNA reads TGTGCCAGCAGTTTTCGGGCAGGGAATGAAAAACTGTTTTTT.

This clonotype appeared once. This is likely a read error, given that the CDR3 carries no conserved phenylalanine or tryptophan at its end. Because the CDR3's place on the DNA is in doubt, the DNA is left out and the CDR3 is given as listed by TCRdb. The chain is built from TRBV9 and TRBJ2-1; TRBD1 is the table's D call and was not checked against the DNA. Counting both end residues, the CDR3 totals 11 amino acids. Germline-derived CDR1 and CDR2 are SGDLS and YYNGEE. This CDR3 is CASREKGRAVL.

J is TRBJ2-1 and V is TRBV6-1; 14 bases line up with TRBD2. The trim removed 7 bases at V and 4 bases at J, leaving 3 bases unmatched. The CDR3 is 15 residues long. CDR1 MNHNS and CDR2 SASEGT come from the germline V gene. CDR3 in amino acids: CASTRTSGGYNEQFF. The DNA of the CDR3 is TGTGCCAGCACCAGGACTAGCGGGGGGTACAATGAGCAGTTCTTC.

The CDR3 DNA reads TGTGCCAGCGGAGCCGCGGGGGGGCGGGCCCAAGATACGCAGTATTTT. Protein product: CASGAAGGRAQDTQYF. This chain uses TRBV6-1 with TRBJ2-3, with TRBD2 matching over 9 bases. The CDR3 is 16 amino acids. CDR1 and CDR2 from the germline V gene are MNHNS and SASEGT. J was trimmed by 5 bases and V by 8 bases; bases with no gene match: 14.

The genes are TRBV6-5 and TRBJ2-1, with 7 bases that match TRBD2. With the DNA end fitting TRBJ2-7 better, the J assignment may be wrong. CDR1 is MNHEY, CDR2 SVGAGI, per germline. CDR3 length equals 15 residues. CDR3 sequence reads: CASSYKASGFDTQYF. CDR3 nucleotides: TGTGCCAGCAGTTACAAGGCTAGCGGATTTGATACGCAGTACTTC.

The chain couples TRBV10-1 to TRBJ2-1; no reliable D call. The CDR3 totals 15 residues. Trimming removed 4 bases from V and 5 bases from J, with 15 bases in between. The germline V gene encodes CDR1 WNHNN and CDR2 SYGVQD (reference sequence). Written as DNA, the CDR3 is TGCGCCAGCAGTGTAAGTCGACGGCCCCACAATGAGCAGTTCTTC. Residues: CASSVSRRPHNEQFF.

This clonotype has ten or more counts. J is TRBJ1-1 and V is TRBV10-2; 7 bases are shared with TRBD1. Germline trimming cut 8 bases from V and 1 base from J; bases unmatched to any gene: 1. The CDR3 is 12 amino acids. Germline CDR1 is WSHSY and CDR2 is SAAADI. CDR3 protein: CASRTGNTEAFF. CDR3 bases: TGCGCCAGCCGGACAGGGAACACTGAAGCTTTCTTT.

This clonotype was detected ten times or more. The chain links TRBV7-2 to TRBJ2-5; D could derive from TRBD1 or TRBD2 (5 bases each). Germline loops: CDR1 SGHTA, CDR2 FQGNSA. The CDR3 is made up of 15 amino acids. Trimming removed 3 bases from V and 1 base from J, with 12 bases in between. CDR3 nucleotide sequence: TGTGCCAGCAGCTTCGGGGCGACTATCCAAGAGACCCAGTACTTC. Its translation is CASSFGATIQETQYF.

V gene TRBV6-1 combines with J gene TRBJ2-2; D is tentatively TRBD1 or TRBD2 (5 bases each). Germline CDR1 and CDR2: MNHNS and SASEGT. The CDR3 runs 14 residues. The germline V and J ends were trimmed by 6 bases and 16 bases, with 24 bases remaining between them. The CDR3 spells CASRRALGTGAQFF. The CDR3, as DNA: TGTGCCAGCAGAAGGGCTCTGGGGACCGGTGCGCAGTTTTTT.

The rearrangement uses TRBV9 and TRBJ2-3, with 12 bases identical to TRBD2. The CDR3 covers 16 residues. Trimming took 5 bases from V and 1 from J; bases not matched to a gene: 5. The germline gives CDR1 SGDLS, CDR2 YYNGEE. This CDR3 reads CASSGRLAGGTDTQYF. DNA for the CDR3: TGTGCCAGCAGTGGCCGACTAGCGGGAGGCACAGATACGCAGTATTTT.

Worth noting for this clonotype: One end of the junction varies from germline; a read error may be responsible. The V call is TRBV6-5, the J call TRBJ2-2; possibly TRBD1 or TRBD2 for D (5 bases each). The CDR3 contains 14 residues. CDR1 is MNHEY and CDR2 is SVGAGI in the germline V gene. CDR3 residues: CASSYGGRTEELYF. The CDR3 DNA is TGTGCCAGCAGTTACGGGGGACGAACCGAGGAGCTGTATTTT.

This clonotype is judged medium-sized. CDR3 loop: CASSGYNEQFF. The CDR3 bases are TGTGCCAGCAGTGGTTACAATGAGCAGTTCTTC. The gene calls are TRBV27 and TRBJ2-1, with unresolved D. From germline, CDR1 is MNHEY and CDR2 SMNVEV (reference sequence). V was shortened by 5 bases and J by 4 bases, with 3 bases between the two germline ends. The CDR3 contains 11 residues.

The chain joins TRBV27 to TRBJ2-1; 11 nucleotides align to TRBD2. Germline trimming cut 5 bases from V and 4 bases from J; bases unmatched to any gene: 10. The CDR3 has 17 residues. Per the germline V gene, CDR1 is MNHEY and CDR2 is SMNVEV (reference sequence). CDR3 sequence (DNA): TGTGCCAGCAGTCCCCCCTCCGGGACTAGCGGATACAATGAGCAGTTCTTC. Protein sequence: CASSPPSGTSGYNEQFF.

This CDR3 is CASSAQGYEQYF. DNA for the CDR3: TGTGCCAGCAGCGCACAGGGCTACGAGCAGTACTTC. The chain uses TRBV9 and TRBJ2-7, with D possibly being TRBD1 (6 bases). In germline, CDR1 is SGDLS, CDR2 YYNGEE. The CDR3 extends over 12 amino acids. The ends were cut back, 3 bases at V and 3 bases at J, with 7 bases in the middle.

The J gene is TRBJ2-1, the V gene TRBV27; no clear D gene. CDR1 is MNHEY, CDR2 SMNVEV, per germline (reference sequence). V was cut by 4 bases and J by 4 bases, with 11 bases left in between. This CDR3 is built from 14 residues. The CDR3 DNA sequence: TGTGCCAGCAGTTCCGCGGAAAAGTACAATGAGCAGTTCTTC. Its translation is CASSSAEKYNEQFF.

This clonotype came up many times. The chain is built from TRBV7-9 and TRBJ2-1, with 10 bases that match TRBD2. Germline-derived CDR1 and CDR2 are SEHNR and FQNEAQ (reference sequence). The CDR3 covers 17 residues. The ends lost 5 bases at V and 6 bases at J; junction bases unmatched: 13. The DNA of the CDR3 is TGTGCCAGCAGCGCCGGGACTAGCGAGCCCGGGGCCAATGAGCAGTTCTTC. Encoded protein: CASSAGTSEPGANEQFF.

In regard to this clonotype: The junction and the germline gene differ at one end; a read error may be behind it. This sequence joins TRBV6-1 and TRBJ2-5; 9 positions match TRBD2. Looked up from germline, CDR1 is MNHNS and CDR2 is SASEGT. The CDR3 totals 14 residues. CDR3 nucleotide sequence: TGTGGCAGCAGGGGGGCGGGAGGGCCAGATACGCAGTATTTC. Its translation: CGSRGAGGPDTQYF.

This clonotype occurred a few times. The J gene is TRBJ2-1, the V gene TRBV7-2, with 11 bases aligning to TRBD2. The better agreement between TRBJ2-7 and the DNA end casts doubt on the J call. The germline CDR1 and CDR2 sequences are SGHTA and FQGNSA. The CDR3 totals 16 residues. The CDR3 sequence is CASSLAGSGRVYEQYF. The CDR3 bases are TGTGCCAGCAGCTTAGCGGGTAGCGGGAGGGTGTACGAGCAGTACTTC.

By proportion, this clonotype is large. V is TRBV10-1 and J is TRBJ2-1; a weak D match, TRBD1 (6 bases). Matching the DNA end better, TRBJ2-7 makes the J call doubtful. The CDR3 contains 16 residues. The V gene's germline CDR1 is WNHNN and CDR2 SYGVQD (reference sequence). The CDR3: CASSVTGYYIGYEQYF. CDR3 coding DNA: TGCGCCAGCAGTGTAACAGGGTACTATATTGGGTACGAGCAGTACTTC.